Detailed here is one TCR beta chain. CDR3 length: 15 residues. With V trimmed by 1 base and J by 2 bases, 4 bases remained unmatched. Germline CDR1 reads LGHDT; CDR2 reads YNNKEL (reference sequence). Per the original data handling: From reference gene primer amplification, estimates of nucleated cell counts were derived. Sequencing was performed with immunoSEQ multiplex PCR; in TCRdb, only in-frame clones are kept and a portion is missing. V and J calls and clone size are those listed in that table; D and trimming were worked out from the DNA. The data show about 190,000 clones, 75% to 90% seen once. The entry originates in a study of blood T cell repertoires in COVID-19. For the study at large: The United States, Italy and Spain were the sources of the acute and convalescent COVID-19 samples. PBMCs, B-cell-depleted T cells, or T cells provided the cDNA or gDNA that made up the material.

Sequenced input: peripheral blood. This receptor was obtained from a man aged 35 to 55 with acute or convalescent COVID-19. The chain has TRBV3-1 (or the pseudogene TRBV3-2) and TRBJ2-7, with 8 bases aligning to TRBD2. CDR3: CASSQATSGPYEQYF. As DNA, the CDR3 is TGTGCCAGCAGCCAAGCCACTAGCGGACCCTACGAGCAGTACTTC.